These 9 T cell receptor beta chains came from one sample sequenced in a study of T cell responses to AZD1222 COVID-19 vaccine. Sequenced by immunoSEQ multiplex PCR; TCRdb stores in-frame clones only, minus some. The sample holds about 130,000 clones; roughly 94% are singletons and the top ten take roughly 6.6%. The sample in question was peripheral blood, obtained on day 0 of AZD1222 vaccination. These receptors all stem from an adult in good health.

This rearrangement joins TRBV7-2 to TRBJ2-3; D may be TRBD2 (5 bases). Germline V gene lookup returns CDR1 SGHTA and CDR2 FQGNSA. Trimming pared 5 bases from V and 3 bases from J, leaving 15 bases between. The CDR3 sequence is 15 residues long. The CDR3 sequence is CASSLRDLATDTQYF. CDR3 nucleotides: TGTGCCAGCAGCCTGCGCGACCTAGCAACAGATACGCAGTATTTT.

The J gene is TRBJ1-5, the V gene TRBV5-5; 8 nucleotides match TRBD1. The CDR3 is 15 residues long. Trimming removed 0 bases from V and 5 bases from J; junction bases left unmatched: 4. The germline V gene encodes CDR1 SGHKS and CDR2 YYEKEE (reference sequence). The CDR3 loop reads CASSLAQGAYQPQHF. The CDR3 bases are TGTGCCAGCAGCTTGGCGCAGGGGGCATATCAGCCCCAGCATTTT.

This clone appeared once. The CDR3 coding sequence is TGCGCCAGCAGCTCGGGACAGACCTATGGCTACACCTTC. Residues: CASSSGQTYGYTF. The rearrangement joins TRBV5-1 to TRBJ1-2, with 7 bases fitting TRBD1. V shed 3 bases and J 4 bases; nucleotides not matched to a gene: 3. The CDR3 sequence is 13 residues long. Looked up from germline, CDR1 is SGHRS and CDR2 is YFSETQ.

The rearrangement uses TRBV6-5 and TRBJ2-7, with 8 bases that match TRBD2. The CDR3 is 14 residues long. Germline V gene lookup returns CDR1 MNHEY and CDR2 SVGAGI. Trimming at V came to 6 bases and at J to 5 bases, leaving 9 bases not matched to a gene. CDR3 loop: CASRRAGASNEQYF. CDR3 coding DNA: TGTGCCAGCAGGAGAGCGGGAGCTTCCAACGAGCAGTACTTC.

The genes are TRBV6-5 and TRBJ2-7; 8 nucleotides align to TRBD1. The CDR3 extends over 14 amino acids. Germline loops: CDR1 MNHEY, CDR2 SVGAGI. The J segment lost 4 bases and the V segment lost 6 bases, leaving 8 bases of the junction unmatched. The chain's CDR3 is CASSQGAGMYEQYF. In DNA, the CDR3 is TGTGCCAGCAGCCAGGGGGCGGGTATGTACGAGCAGTACTTC.

As DNA, the CDR3 is TGTGCCAGCTCACCAAAGGTAACAGATTCCCAAGAGACCCAGTACTTC. Translation gives CASSPKVTDSQETQYF. V is TRBV18 and J is TRBJ2-5; D is unresolved. The CDR3 covers 16 residues. Germline-derived CDR1 and CDR2 are KGHSH and LQKENI. V was cut by 2 bases and J by 1 base, with 14 bases left in between.

This sequence joins TRBV6-5 and TRBJ1-2; 9 bases map to TRBD1. J was trimmed by 8 bases and V by 0 bases; bases with no gene match: 7. Per the germline V gene, CDR1 is MNHEY and CDR2 is SVGAGI. This CDR3 is 15 amino acids long. CDR3 sequence: CASSYSSRDRAGYTF. The DNA for the CDR3 is TGTGCCAGCAGTTACTCGAGCCGGGACAGGGCGGGCTACACCTTC.

This chain links TRBV7-6 with TRBJ2-5; 9 nucleotides line up with TRBD2. The trim removed 1 base at V and 3 bases at J, leaving 6 bases unmatched. The germline CDR1 and CDR2 sequences are SGHVS and FNYEAQ. CDR3 length equals 16 residues. The CDR3 DNA is TGTGCCAGCAGCTTAGAGGGGCGCGGGAGGGAAGAGACCCAGTACTTC. It encodes CASSLEGRGREETQYF.

The chain recombines TRBV18 with TRBJ1-3; TRBD1 might be the D (5 bases). The CDR3 consists of 18 residues. Germline V gene data show CDR1 as KGHSH and CDR2 as LQKENI. V was shortened by 2 bases and J by 1 base, with 18 bases between the two germline ends. CDR3 sequence (DNA): TGTGCCAGCTCACCAGTCGGGGGAGAAAACCAATCTGGAAACACCATATATTTT. Protein product: CASSPVGGENQSGNTIYF. The entire variable domain, with the rest obtained from reference TRBV18 and TRBJ1-3, is as follows: NAGVMQNPRHLVRRRGQEARLRCSPMKGHSHVYWYRQLPEEGLKFMVYLQKENIIDESGMPKERFSAEFPKEGPSILRIQQVVRGDSAAYFCASSPVGGENQSGNTIYFGEGSWLTVV.